These T cell receptor beta chains were read from a single sample in a study of T cells after yellow fever vaccination. TCRdb re-analysed the 5' RACE reads in MiXCR, keeping a single row per CDR3 protein. The sample lists hundreds of thousands of distinct CDR3 sequences, 9% to 15% occurring once. The sequences come from PBMCs, collected on the day of the yellow fever booster vaccination. The source of these receptors is a man aged 25 to 40 who received the YFV17D yellow fever vaccine. CDR3s include the opening cysteine and the closing phenylalanine or tryptophan. The order of the fields is CDR3 protein, J gene, V gene.

CASSWRGTSGSKQETQYF	TRBJ2-5	TRBV11-2
CAISRTSGSPEQFF	TRBJ2-1	TRBV10-3
CASSLGHSGNEQFF	TRBJ2-1	TRBV12-3/TRBV12-4
CASGVLEYGYTF	TRBJ1-2	TRBV12-5
CASSFRLASPRELFF	TRBJ2-2	TRBV7-9
CASSSRGRDGNNEQFF	TRBJ2-1	TRBV7-2
CASSLSGTATLEGGYTF	TRBJ1-2	TRBV5-1
CASSLAEAGGAVRLDTF	TRBJ1-2	TRBV7-2
CSASREGAGEQYF	TRBJ2-7	TRBV20-1
CSARKERFYEQYF	TRBJ2-7	TRBV20-1
CSAGQLAGLYYNEQFF	TRBJ2-1	TRBV20-1
CASSGDRVQPQHF	TRBJ1-5	TRBV11-2
CASSLGSELYGYTF	TRBJ1-2	TRBV7-8
CASSLDKGEQYF	TRBJ2-7	TRBV7-9
CASSLSAIMTHGYTF	TRBJ1-2	TRBV7-8
CASSIGLVSRTDTQYF	TRBJ2-3	TRBV19
CASSQAPGGSHSYEQYF	TRBJ2-7	TRBV14
CASNLNGGGSRSF	TRBJ2-1	TRBV28
CASSADPGTVNEKLFF	TRBJ1-4	TRBV9
CAISSEGNYGYTF	TRBJ1-2	TRBV10-3
CSASDASGTSSYNEQFF	TRBJ2-1	TRBV20-1
CASSPRTGYGGAETQYF	TRBJ2-5	TRBV18
CASSFQITNEAFF	TRBJ1-1	TRBV12-3/TRBV12-4
CASSAGVDDTQYF	TRBJ2-3	TRBV7-6
CASNLSGRRTDTQYF	TRBJ2-3	TRBV12-3/TRBV12-4
CASTGQGADIQYF	TRBJ2-4	TRBV5-6
CASSVVAGGIQETQYF	TRBJ2-5	TRBV9
CASSGPLDGYTF	TRBJ1-2	TRBV12-3/TRBV12-4
CASSLKASLGSEQFF	TRBJ2-1	TRBV7-3
CASSTGTSLSIGYNEQFF	TRBJ2-1	TRBV11-2
CASSGLAGAKSGNEQFF	TRBJ2-1	TRBV19
CASSFREQGQGNEQFF	TRBJ2-1	TRBV7-9
CSVELGGANVLTF	TRBJ2-6	TRBV29-1
CSAERRDPYEQYF	TRBJ2-7	TRBV29-1
CASTPNLGGRGEQFF	TRBJ2-1	TRBV3-1
CSARDSRALYEQYF	TRBJ2-7	TRBV20-1
CASSWSGLAFLRDTQYF	TRBJ2-3	TRBV5-1
CSANPDYYEQYF	TRBJ2-7	TRBV20-1
CASSESLAGGLDTQYF	TRBJ2-3	TRBV10-2
CASSLALDDYEQHF	TRBJ2-7	TRBV5-1
CASSFTPGPGGNTIYF	TRBJ1-3	TRBV7-2
CASSTALGTSGRAQYF	TRBJ2-5	TRBV6-2/TRBV6-3
CASGREGRNIQYF	TRBJ2-4	TRBV6-2/TRBV6-3
CASSLRGVHEQFF	TRBJ2-1	TRBV27
CASSPMIQMGEKLFF	TRBJ1-4	TRBV7-8
CASSQGRDRGSNQPQHF	TRBJ1-5	TRBV3-1
CASSSTAHPGNEQFF	TRBJ2-1	TRBV3-1
CASSGTGRTSGNTIYF	TRBJ1-3	TRBV5-1
CSVWLADSYEQYF	TRBJ2-7	TRBV29-1
CASSQDPFGREMGGDTQYF	TRBJ2-3	TRBV4-3
CASNKEAAQETQYF	TRBJ2-5	TRBV6-1
CASRPGTGGHEQYF	TRBJ2-7	TRBV27
CASSFKRLTSHQTQYF	TRBJ2-5	TRBV7-2